These 4 T cell receptor beta chains came from one sample sequenced in a study of cytomegalovirus exposure and HLA in healthy donors. Primers for the PCR totalled 60 Vbeta and 13 Jbeta. Here immunoSEQ multiplex PCR was the method, and the copy in TCRdb shows in-frame clones only, minus some. The repertoire holds fewer than 300,000 clones, with 70% to 90% as singletons. Material: PBMCs. The receptors come from a middle-aged man in good health and CMV-seropositive.

The chain combines TRBV19 with TRBJ1-5; tentative D call: TRBD1 (6 bases). The V end lost 4 bases, the J end lost 6 bases, and 10 bases lay between the germline ends. Germline V gene sequence: CDR1 LNHDA, CDR2 SQIVND (reference sequence). CDR3 length equals 13 residues. The CDR3 protein is CASSTADSQPQHF. The CDR3 DNA is TGTGCCAGTAGTACCGCGGACAGTCAGCCCCAGCATTTT.

About this clone: A junction boundary mismatches the germline segment, possibly from a read error. The CDR3 spells CAIRESISGEVGQPQHF. DNA of the CDR3: TGTGCCATCAGGGAGTCTATATCAGGGGAAGTTGGGCAGCCCCAGCATTTT. The chain recombines TRBV10-3 with TRBJ1-5, with a possible D match to TRBD1 (6 bases). The germline gives CDR1 ENHRY, CDR2 SYGVKD. The CDR3 is made up of 17 amino acids.

The chain carries TRBV6-1 and TRBJ1-1; perhaps TRBD1 as D (6 bases). Germline CDR1 is MNHNS and CDR2 is SASEGT. V lost 7 bases and J lost 4, with 16 bases in between. The CDR3 runs 14 residues. The CDR3 is CASTQGGGSTEAFF. CDR3 sequence (DNA): TGTGCCAGCACACAAGGGGGTGGGAGCACTGAAGCTTTCTTT.

This sequence joins TRBV6-6 and TRBJ2-1, with TRBD2 matching 14 bases. The V segment lost 6 bases and the J segment 6 bases; nucleotides outside the gene matches: 4. Germline CDR1 MNHNY, CDR2 SVGAGI (reference sequence). CDR3 length equals 15 residues. This CDR3 reads CASRPGTSGSNEQFF. Here the CDR3 DNA reads TGTGCCAGCAGGCCCGGGACTAGCGGGAGCAATGAGCAGTTCTTC.